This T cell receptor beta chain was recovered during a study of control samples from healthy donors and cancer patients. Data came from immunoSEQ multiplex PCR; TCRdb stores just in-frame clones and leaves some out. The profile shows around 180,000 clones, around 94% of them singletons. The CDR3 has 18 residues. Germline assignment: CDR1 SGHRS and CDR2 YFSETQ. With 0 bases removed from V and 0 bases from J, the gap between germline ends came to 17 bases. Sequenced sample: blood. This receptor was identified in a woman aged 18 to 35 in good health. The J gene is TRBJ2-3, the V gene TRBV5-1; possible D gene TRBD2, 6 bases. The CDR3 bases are TGCGCCAGCAGCTTGGCCGGGAGTGGACCTGCTAGCACAGATACGCAGTATTTT. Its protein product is CASSLAGSGPASTDTQYF.